This is a list of T cell receptor beta chains from one sample in a study of shared clonotypes between healthy human individuals. Profiled with immunoSEQ multiplex PCR; TCRdb holds only in-frame clones, not every one. The sample consists of around 2.5 million clones, under 95% of them appearing once. Sequenced sample: naive CD4+ T cells from PBMCs. The receptors stem from a man aged 18-30 years in good health. Some clones in this sample may be carry-over from other donors' samples. CDR3s include the opening cysteine and the closing phenylalanine or tryptophan. Fields, in order: V gene, J gene, clone size, CDR3 length, D gene, CDR3 protein, CDR3 DNA. D genes are given only for firm matches. Size values are once, few and many counts, or a class for expanded clones, and some rows have none.

TRBV4-1	TRBJ2-3	.	18	.	CASSPQLPLRGPTDTQYF	TGCGCCAGCAGCCCGCAACTGCCTTTGCGGGGGCCCACAGATACGCAGTATTTT
TRBV19	TRBJ2-3	.	14	.	CASHPGSRTDTQYF	TGTGCCAGTCACCCGGGATCAAGAACAGATACGCAGTATTTT
TRBV6-1	TRBJ1-3	.	14	.	CASSATTAGNTIYF	TGTGCCAGCAGTGCCACGACAGCCGGAAACACCATATATTTT
TRBV11-2	TRBJ1-1	.	15	.	CASSLDDRPNPEAFF	TGTGCCAGCAGCCTAGACGACAGGCCAAACCCTGAAGCTTTCTTT
TRBV11-2	TRBJ2-2	once	14	.	CASSLERDTGELFF	TGTGCCAGCAGCTTAGAGCGGGACACCGGGGAGCTGTTTTTT
TRBV28	TRBJ2-7	.	14	.	CGVRGEQEFHEQYF	TGTGGAGTAAGGGGGGAACAGGAGTTCCACGAGCAGTACTTC
TRBV5-1	TRBJ2-2	once	15	.	CASSPNSANTGELFF	TGCGCCAGCAGCCCGAATTCAGCGAACACCGGGGAGCTGTTTTTT
TRBV5-1	TRBJ2-2	once	15	.	CASTDQGLNTGELFF	TGCGCCAGCACCGACCAAGGACTGAACACCGGGGAGCTGTTTTTT
TRBV28	TRBJ1-2	once	15	TRBD1	CASRPIGTGLIGYTF	TGTGCCAGCAGGCCAATCGGGACAGGGTTAATTGGCTACACCTTC
TRBV9	TRBJ2-5	.	15	TRBD1	CASSHSGTGLETQYF	TGTGCCAGCAGCCACTCCGGGACAGGGCTTGAGACCCAGTACTTC
TRBV7-2	TRBJ1-3	.	16	.	CASSLSPNLLGNTIYF	TGTGCCAGCAGCTTATCGCCAAATCTTTTGGGAAACACCATATATTTT
TRBV7-3	TRBJ2-1	.	15	.	CASSSRRGLRNEQFF	TGTGCCAGCAGCTCCCGTAGAGGTTTGCGCAATGAGCAGTTCTTC
TRBV2	TRBJ1-2	.	14	.	CASSTGTPNYGYTF	TGTGCCAGCAGCACCGGGACGCCTAACTATGGCTACACCTTC
TRBV29-1	TRBJ2-7	.	11	.	CSVENPGVQYF	TGCAGCGTTGAAAATCCTGGTGTGCAGTACTTC
TRBV27	TRBJ2-3	.	11	.	CASIFLDTQYF	TGTGCCAGCATCTTCCTAGATACGCAGTATTTT
TRBV5-1	TRBJ2-7	.	15	.	CASSLGGDNPYEQYF	TGCGCCAGCAGCTTGGGGGGGGACAACCCCTACGAGCAGTACTTC
TRBV7-9	TRBJ2-7	.	14	TRBD2	CASSLLAGGYEQYF	TGTGCCAGCAGCCTCCTAGCGGGAGGCTACGAGCAGTACTTC
TRBV6-6	TRBJ2-1	once	14	.	CASSPRGLTNEQFF	TGTGCCAGCAGCCCCCGTGGGCTTACCAATGAGCAGTTCTTC
TRBV7-9	TRBJ2-3	.	14	.	CASSSHVDGGRQYF	TGTGCCAGCAGCTCCCACGTGGACGGGGGAAGGCAGTATTTT
TRBV4-1	TRBJ2-2	.	12	.	CASSKRQGELFF	TGCGCCAGCAGCAAGCGGCAGGGGGAGCTGTTTTTT
TRBV6-6	TRBJ2-7	.	12	.	CASSYSSYEQYF	TGTGCCAGCAGTTACTCTTCCTACGAGCAGTACTTC
TRBV5-8	TRBJ1-5	once	16	.	CASSLRSGWSNQPQHF	TGTGCCAGCAGCTTACGCTCAGGGTGGAGCAATCAGCCCCAGCATTTT
TRBV18	TRBJ1-1	.	14	.	CASSVLGGNTEAFF	TGTGCCAGCTCAGTACTGGGGGGAAACACTGAAGCTTTCTTT
TRBV4-1	TRBJ2-7	.	15	.	CASSQNIRGLGVQYF	TGCGCCAGCAGCCAAAACATTCGGGGGCTAGGGGTGCAGTACTTC
TRBV11-2	TRBJ2-3	.	18	TRBD1	CASSLDSRLVAGGETQYF	TGTGCCAGCAGCTTAGATAGTCGGTTGGTGGCAGGGGGAGAAACGCAGTATTTT
TRBV29-1	TRBJ2-5	.	11	.	CSVEPQETQYF	TGCAGCGTTGAACCCCAAGAGACCCAGTACTTC
TRBV11-1	TRBJ2-3	.	18	.	CASSPRRGLAGGADTQYF	TGTGCCAGCAGCCCCCGGCGAGGACTCGCAGGAGGGGCGGATACGCAGTATTTT
TRBV18	TRBJ2-1	.	15	.	CASSPQGELIDEQFF	TGTGCCAGCTCACCACAAGGGGAGTTAATCGATGAGCAGTTCTTC
TRBV5-1	TRBJ2-5	.	15	.	CASSLQTGWQETQYF	TGCGCCAGCAGCTTGCAAACAGGGTGGCAAGAGACCCAGTACTTC
TRBV9	TRBJ2-3	.	16	TRBD2	CASSTRLELAGQPQYF	TGTGCCAGCAGCACCCGGTTGGAACTAGCGGGACAGCCGCAGTATTTT
TRBV7-9	TRBJ1-4	.	14	TRBD1	CASVSTGANEKLFF	TGTGCCAGCGTTTCGACAGGGGCTAATGAAAAACTGTTTTTT
TRBV7-3	TRBJ2-1	.	18	.	CASSPIGGTYSQTDEQFF	TGTGCCAGCAGCCCCATTGGGGGGACTTACTCCCAAACGGATGAGCAGTTCTTC
TRBV29-1	TRBJ1-1	.	13	TRBD1	CSGRQGVNTEAFF	TGCAGCGGTCGACAGGGGGTGAACACTGAAGCTTTCTTT
TRBV28	TRBJ1-4	once	14	.	CASDDPTTNEKLFF	TGTGCCAGCGACGATCCAACAACTAATGAAAAACTGTTTTTT
TRBV5-4	TRBJ1-4	.	16	.	CASSLDRAGRWGKLFF	TGTGCCAGCAGCTTGGACAGGGCGGGGAGATGGGGAAAACTGTTTTTT
TRBV5-1	TRBJ1-4	.	14	.	CASSLQPGNEKLFF	TGCGCCAGCAGCTTGCAGCCAGGGAATGAAAAACTGTTTTTT
TRBV28	TRBJ1-4	.	13	.	CASCWSTNEKLFF	TGTGCCAGCTGTTGGTCGACTAATGAAAAACTGTTTTTT
TRBV7-9	TRBJ2-7	once	15	.	CASSRPAEGKDEQYF	TGTGCCAGCAGCCGACCAGCGGAGGGGAAGGACGAGCAGTACTTC
TRBV6-6	TRBJ2-3	.	12	.	CASISEGDTQYF	TGTGCCAGCATATCGGAGGGGGATACGCAGTATTTT
TRBV6-5	TRBJ2-5	.	13	.	CASSPPGQETQYF	TGTGCCAGCAGTCCGCCCGGGCAAGAGACCCAGTACTTC
TRBV7-2	TRBJ2-3	.	13	.	CASSLEGPDTQYF	TGTGCCAGCAGCTTAGAGGGTCCAGATACGCAGTATTTT
TRBV7-9	TRBJ2-2	.	12	.	CASREFAGELFF	TGTGCCAGCAGGGAATTTGCCGGGGAGCTGTTTTTT
TRBV11-2	TRBJ1-2	once	14	TRBD1	CASSKDRGNYGYTF	TGTGCCAGCAGCAAGGACAGGGGGAACTATGGCTACACCTTC
TRBV7-3	TRBJ2-5	.	17	TRBD1	CASSSFTGEQGQETQYF	TGTGCCAGCAGCTCGTTTACAGGGGAGCAGGGGCAAGAGACCCAGTACTTC
TRBV5-1	TRBJ1-2	.	14	.	CASSLAWGSYGYTF	TGCGCCAGCAGCTTGGCTTGGGGGAGCTATGGCTACACCTTC
TRBV27	TRBJ1-4	.	14	.	CASSLSSLNEKLFF	TGTGCCAGCAGTTTATCCTCCCTCAATGAAAAACTGTTTTTT
TRBV10-3	TRBJ2-5	.	15	TRBD1	CAIRGGTGDSETQYF	TGTGCCATCAGGGGCGGGACAGGGGACTCAGAGACCCAGTACTTC
TRBV7-2	TRBJ2-1	few	11	.	CASSASNEQFF	TGTGCCAGCAGCGCCTCCAATGAGCAGTTCTTC